Listed below are T cell receptor beta chains from one sample, sequenced in a study of Ad26.COV2.S vaccination and SARS-CoV-2 variants. Sequenced by immunoSEQ multiplex PCR; TCRdb stores in-frame clones only, minus some. Of roughly 680,000 clones listed, 89% were seen once; the top ten hold about 1.5%. Sequenced material: peripheral blood, taken in a trial of Ad26.COV2.S vaccine versus placebo. The receptors originated from a person aged 18 to 59 who received the Ad26.COV2.S COVID-19 vaccine or a placebo. Both conserved end residues are part of each CDR3. Fields, in order: J gene, clone size, V gene, CDR3 protein. Clone sizes are given selectively: once, few, many, or a class where the clone is expanded.

TRBJ2-3 - TRBV9 CASSVDPRTDTQYF
TRBJ2-7 - TRBV19 CASSIWGASGYEQYF
TRBJ2-1 - TRBV25-1 CASSEYFGGIKNNEQFF
TRBJ1-4 - TRBV18 CASSPGQAEKLFF
TRBJ2-7 - TRBV27 CASRATLYEQYF
TRBJ1-2 - TRBV6-5 CASSQPGRNYGYTF
TRBJ2-3 once TRBV9 CASRGGDTQYF
TRBJ1-5 - TRBV24-1 CATSGGINQPQHF
TRBJ2-5 - TRBV9 CASSVSGALAGVTPQETQYF
TRBJ1-2 - TRBV19 CASSQYAGSGLVYGYTF
TRBJ2-7 - TRBV6-2/TRBV6-3 CASSYDARTSVPYGQYF
TRBJ2-5 - TRBV19 CASSIGGNQETQYF
TRBJ2-1 - TRBV19 CASSAPGLPASEQFF
TRBJ1-5 - TRBV6-5 CASDPGGGNQPQHF
TRBJ1-2 - TRBV27 CASSPGPGDYGYTF